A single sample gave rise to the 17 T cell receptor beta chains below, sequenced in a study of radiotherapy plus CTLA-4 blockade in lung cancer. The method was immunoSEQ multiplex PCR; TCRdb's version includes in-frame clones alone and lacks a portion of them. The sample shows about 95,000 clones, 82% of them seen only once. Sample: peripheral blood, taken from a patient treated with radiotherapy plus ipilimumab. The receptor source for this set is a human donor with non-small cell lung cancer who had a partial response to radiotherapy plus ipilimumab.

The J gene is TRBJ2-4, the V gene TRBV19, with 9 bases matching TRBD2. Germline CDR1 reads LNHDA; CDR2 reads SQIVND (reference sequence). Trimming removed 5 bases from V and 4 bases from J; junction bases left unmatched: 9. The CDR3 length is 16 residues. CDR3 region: CASSPGPTSGKNIQYF. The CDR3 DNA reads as TGTGCCAGTAGTCCGGGCCCGACTAGCGGTAAAAACATTCAGTACTTC.

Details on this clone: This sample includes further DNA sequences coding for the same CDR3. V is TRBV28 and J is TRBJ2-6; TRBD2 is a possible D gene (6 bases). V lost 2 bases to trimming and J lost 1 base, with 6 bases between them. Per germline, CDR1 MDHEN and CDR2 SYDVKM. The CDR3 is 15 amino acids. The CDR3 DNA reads TGTGCCAGCAGTTTAGGGGGGTCTGGGGCCAACGTCCTGACTTTC. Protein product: CASSLGGSGANVLTF.

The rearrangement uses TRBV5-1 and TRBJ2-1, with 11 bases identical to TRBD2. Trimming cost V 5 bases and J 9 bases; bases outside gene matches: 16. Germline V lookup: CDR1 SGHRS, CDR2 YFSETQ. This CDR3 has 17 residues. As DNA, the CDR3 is TGCGCCAGCAGTAGCGGGAGGGCCGTCAATCCGCGGGGTGAGCAGTTCTTC. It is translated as CASSSGRAVNPRGEQFF.

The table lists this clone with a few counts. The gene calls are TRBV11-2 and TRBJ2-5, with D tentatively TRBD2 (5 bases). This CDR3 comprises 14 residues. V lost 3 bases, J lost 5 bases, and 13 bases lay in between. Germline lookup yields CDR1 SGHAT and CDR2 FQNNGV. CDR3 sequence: CASSLLRESETQYF. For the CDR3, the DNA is TGTGCCAGCAGCTTGTTGAGGGAGTCGGAGACCCAGTACTTC. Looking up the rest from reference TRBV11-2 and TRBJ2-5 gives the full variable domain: EAGVAQSPRYKIIEKRQSVAFWCNPISGHATLYWYQQILGQGPKLLIQFQNNGVVDDSQLPKDRFSAERLKGVDSTLKIQPAKLEDSAVYLCASSLLRESETQYFGPGTRLLVL.

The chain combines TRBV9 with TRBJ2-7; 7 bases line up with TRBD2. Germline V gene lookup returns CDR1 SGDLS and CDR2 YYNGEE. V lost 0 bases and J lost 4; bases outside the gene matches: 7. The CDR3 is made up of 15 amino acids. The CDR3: CASSVGLAEGYEQYF. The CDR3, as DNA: TGTGCCAGCAGCGTAGGGCTAGCGGAGGGGTACGAGCAGTACTTC.

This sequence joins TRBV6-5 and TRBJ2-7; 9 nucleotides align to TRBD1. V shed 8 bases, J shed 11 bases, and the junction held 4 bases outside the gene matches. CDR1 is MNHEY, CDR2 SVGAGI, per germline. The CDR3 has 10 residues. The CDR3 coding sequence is TGTGCCAGCTACCGACAGGGGGAGTACTTC. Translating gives CASYRQGEYF.

CDR3 nucleotides: TGTGCCAGCAGCCTCCCGGGACAGGGCTACGAGCAGTACTTC. Encoded protein: CASSLPGQGYEQYF. The chain recombines TRBV7-8 with TRBJ2-7; 9 nucleotides line up with TRBD1. V trimming: 5 bases; J trimming: 3 bases; junction bases outside the gene matches: 5. There are 14 residues in the CDR3. Germline V CDR1 and CDR2: SGHVS, FQNEAQ.

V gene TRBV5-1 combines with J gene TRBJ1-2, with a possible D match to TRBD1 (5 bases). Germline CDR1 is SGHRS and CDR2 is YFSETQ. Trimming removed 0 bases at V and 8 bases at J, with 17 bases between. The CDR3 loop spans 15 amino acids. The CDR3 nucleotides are TGCGCCAGCAGCTTGGCATCCGGGGACTTCGAAGGCTACACCTTC. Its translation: CASSLASGDFEGYTF.

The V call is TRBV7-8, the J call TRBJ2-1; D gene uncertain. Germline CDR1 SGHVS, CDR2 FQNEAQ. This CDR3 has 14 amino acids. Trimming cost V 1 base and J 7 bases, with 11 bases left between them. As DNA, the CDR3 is TGTGCCAGCAGCTTAGTAGACTCGTCTAATGAGCAGTTCTTC. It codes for CASSLVDSSNEQFF.

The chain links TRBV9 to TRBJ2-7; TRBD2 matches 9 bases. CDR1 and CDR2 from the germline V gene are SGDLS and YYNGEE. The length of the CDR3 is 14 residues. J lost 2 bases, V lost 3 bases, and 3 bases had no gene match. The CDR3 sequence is CASSEGLAAYEQYF. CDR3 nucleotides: TGTGCCAGCAGCGAGGGACTAGCTGCCTACGAGCAGTACTTC.

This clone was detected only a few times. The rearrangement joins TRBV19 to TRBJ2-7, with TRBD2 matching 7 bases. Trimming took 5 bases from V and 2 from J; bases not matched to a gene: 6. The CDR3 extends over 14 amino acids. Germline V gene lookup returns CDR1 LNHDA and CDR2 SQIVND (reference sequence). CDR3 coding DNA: TGTGCCAGTAGTCTCGGACTAGGCCCCTACGAGCAGTACTTC. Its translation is CASSLGLGPYEQYF.

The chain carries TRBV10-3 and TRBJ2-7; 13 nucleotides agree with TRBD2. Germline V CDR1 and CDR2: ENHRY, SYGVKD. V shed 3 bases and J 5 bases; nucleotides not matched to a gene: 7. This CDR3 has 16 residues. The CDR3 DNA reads TGTGCCATCAGTGACCCGGGACTAGCGGGATCTAACGAGCAGTACTTC. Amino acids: CAISDPGLAGSNEQYF.

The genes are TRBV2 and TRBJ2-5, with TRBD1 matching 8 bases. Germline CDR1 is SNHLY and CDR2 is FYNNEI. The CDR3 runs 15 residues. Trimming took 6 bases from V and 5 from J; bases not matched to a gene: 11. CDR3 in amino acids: CASRPTGAGGETQYF. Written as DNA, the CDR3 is TGTGCCAGCAGGCCGACAGGGGCCGGTGGGGAGACCCAGTACTTC.

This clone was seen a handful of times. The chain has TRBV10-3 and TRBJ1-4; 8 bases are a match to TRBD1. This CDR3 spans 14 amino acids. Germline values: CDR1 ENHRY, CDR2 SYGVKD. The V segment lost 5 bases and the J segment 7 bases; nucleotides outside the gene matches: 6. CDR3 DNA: TGTGCCATCAGTCCAGGGGGCGCGGTTGAAAAACTGTTTTTT. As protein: CAISPGGAVEKLFF.

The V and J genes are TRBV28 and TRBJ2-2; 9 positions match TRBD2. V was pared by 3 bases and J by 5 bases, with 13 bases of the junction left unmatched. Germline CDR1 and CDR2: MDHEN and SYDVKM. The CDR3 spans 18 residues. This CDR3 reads CASSFGLAGTRGTGELFF. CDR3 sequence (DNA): TGTGCCAGCAGTTTTGGGCTAGCGGGGACGAGGGGTACCGGGGAGCTGTTTTTT.

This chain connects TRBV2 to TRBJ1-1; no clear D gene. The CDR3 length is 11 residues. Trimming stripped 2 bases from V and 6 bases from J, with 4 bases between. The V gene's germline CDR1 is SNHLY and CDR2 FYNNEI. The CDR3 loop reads CASSELAEAFF. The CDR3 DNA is TGTGCCAGCAGTGAATTAGCTGAAGCTTTCTTT.

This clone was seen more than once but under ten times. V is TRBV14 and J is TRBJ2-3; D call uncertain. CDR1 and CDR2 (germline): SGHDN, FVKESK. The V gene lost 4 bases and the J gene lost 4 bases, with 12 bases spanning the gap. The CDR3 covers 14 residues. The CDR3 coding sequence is TGTGCCAGCAGCCCAATCATCAGCGCAGATACGCAGTATTTT. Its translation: CASSPIISADTQYF.